What follows are 11 T cell receptor beta chains derived from one specimen sequenced in a study of blood T cell repertoires in COVID-19 (dated by TCRdb to 2020 to 2021). The library was made by the immunoSEQ multiplex PCR assay. Entries here come from immuneACCESS through TCRdb and include only in-frame sequences with V and J called. Some clones fail to appear in such tables; in the studies checked, an unresolved V gene covers under half of the shortfall, and the cause of the remainder is unknown. In this sample the table shows approximately 230,000 clones, roughly 90% of which occur a single time. The ten largest clonotypes hold around 2% of the sample. Sequenced material: peripheral blood. Every receptor here comes from a man aged 25 to 40 who had recovered from COVID-19.

The J gene is TRBJ2-2, the V gene TRBV9; D gene unclear. The CDR3 spans 15 residues. Germline-derived CDR1 and CDR2 are SGDLS and YYNGEE. Trimming pared 0 bases from V and 6 bases from J, leaving 12 bases between. This CDR3 reads CASSVAEPLAGELFF. The CDR3 DNA sequence: TGTGCCAGCAGCGTAGCGGAGCCCTTAGCCGGGGAGCTGTTTTTT. The variable domain in full, completed from reference TRBV9 and TRBJ2-2, reads DSGVTQTPKHLITATGQRVTLRCSPRSGDLSVYWYQQSLDQGLQFLIQYYNGEERAKGNILERFSAQQFPDLHSELNLSSLELGDSALYFCASSVAEPLAGELFFGEGSRLTVL.

V gene TRBV6-6 combines with J gene TRBJ2-7; 8 bases are a match to TRBD1. Trimming at V came to 6 bases and at J to 3 bases, leaving 13 bases not matched to a gene. This CDR3 region has 16 residues. Germline CDR1 MNHNY, CDR2 SVGAGI (reference sequence). The CDR3, as DNA: TGTGCCAGCAGCCCCACCTACGACAGGGGCTTCTACGAGCAGTACTTC. Amino acids: CASSPTYDRGFYEQYF.

This chain uses TRBV19 with TRBJ2-5; 12 bases are shared with TRBD2. J lost 2 bases, V lost 5 bases, and 6 bases had no gene match. This CDR3 has 16 amino acids. Germline values: CDR1 LNHDA, CDR2 SQIVND (reference sequence). The CDR3 spells CASSSSGLAGQETQYF. CDR3 sequence (DNA): TGTGCCAGTAGTTCTTCAGGACTAGCGGGGCAAGAGACCCAGTACTTC.

The genes are TRBV6-2 or TRBV6-3 and TRBJ1-2; D is perhaps TRBD1 (5 bases). CDR1 and CDR2 (germline): MNHEY, SVGEGT. Deletions cut 2 bases from V and 3 bases from J, with 10 bases between. This CDR3 is built from 14 residues. The CDR3 DNA reads as TGTGCCAGCAGTTACGGCAGGGCGCACTATGGCTACACCTTC. It yields the protein CASSYGRAHYGYTF.

The rearrangement joins TRBV11-2 to TRBJ2-7; D not resolved. Germline V gene data show CDR1 as SGHAT and CDR2 as FQNNGV. CDR3 size: 12 residues. Trimming took off 4 bases at V and 3 bases at J, with 7 bases between the two ends. The CDR3 DNA is TGTGCCAGCAGCTACTTATACTACGAGCAGTACTTC. Amino acid sequence: CASSYLYYEQYF.

The table lists this clone with a count of one. CDR3 bases: TGTGCCAGCAGCCAAGACAGTTCTCCAACTAATGAAAAACTGTTTTTT. Its protein is CASSQDSSPTNEKLFF. The chain recombines TRBV14 with TRBJ1-4, with D hard to call. Trimming shortened V by 0 bases and J by 0 bases, and 8 bases separated the two germline ends. The CDR3 contains 16 residues. The germline V gene has CDR1 SGHDN and CDR2 FVKESK.

The CDR3 sequence: CASSGGTGTEAFF. CDR3 DNA sequence: TGTGCCAGCAGCGGGGGGACAGGGACTGAAGCTTTCTTT. The gene calls are TRBV5-5 and TRBJ1-1; 9 nucleotides align to TRBD1. The CDR3 is 13 amino acids. Germline V gene sequence: CDR1 SGHKS, CDR2 YYEKEE (reference sequence). V lost 4 bases, J lost 5 bases, and 3 bases stayed unmatched. Filled out from reference TRBV5-5 and TRBJ1-1, the complete variable domain reads DAGVTQSPTHLIKTRGQQVTLRCSPISGHKSVSWYQQVLGQGPQFIFQYYEKEERGRGNFPDRFSARQFPNYSSELNVNALLLGDSALYLCASSGGTGTEAFFGQGTRLTVV.

This clone appeared once. The V gene is TRBV11-3, the J gene TRBJ1-1; D may be TRBD1 (6 bases). The CDR3 sequence is 12 residues long. The germline V and J ends were trimmed by 1 base and 10 bases, with 10 bases remaining between them. Germline V gene lookup returns CDR1 SGHNT and CDR2 YENEEA. CDR3 DNA sequence: TGTGCCAGCAGCTTAGGGGACAACGGAGCTTTCTTT. Amino acids: CASSLGDNGAFF. Full variable domain (outside the CDR3, taken from reference TRBV11-3 and TRBJ1-1): EAGVVQSPRYKIIEKKQPVAFWCNPISGHNTLYWYLQNLGQGPELLIRYENEEAVDDSQLPKDRFSAERLKGVDSTLKIQPAELGDSAVYLCASSLGDNGAFFGQGTRLTVV.

CDR3 loop: CSAGEQFF. CDR3 sequence (DNA): TGCAGTGCCGGTGAGCAGTTCTTC. The J gene is TRBJ2-1, the V gene TRBV20-1; no clear D gene. V was cut by 6 bases and J by 9 bases, with 3 bases left in between. CDR3 length equals 8 residues. The V gene's germline CDR1 is DFQATT and CDR2 SNEGSKA (reference sequence).

This clone occurred a few times. V is TRBV29-1 and J is TRBJ2-7; 7 nucleotides agree with TRBD2. Per germline, CDR1 SQVTM and CDR2 ANQGSEA. This CDR3 has 12 amino acids. After removal of 4 bases from V and 6 bases from J, the junction contained 6 bases not matched to a gene. CDR3 nucleotides: TGCAGCGTTGTCCCGTCTAGCGGCGAGCAGTACTTC. Encoded protein: CSVVPSSGEQYF.

This chain uses TRBV13 with TRBJ1-5, with D unclear. In germline, CDR1 is PRHDT, CDR2 FYEKMQ (reference sequence). CDR3 length: 14 amino acids. The ends were cut back, 0 bases at V and 5 bases at J, with 8 bases in the middle. For the CDR3, the DNA is TGTGCCAGCAGCTTAGGGGGAGGGTATCAGCCCCAGCATTTT. It translates to CASSLGGGYQPQHF.